Reported below is one T cell receptor (beta chain). Its antigen remains unidentified. Assay: immunoSEQ multiplex PCR; the TCRdb copy retains only in-frame clones and omits some. The repertoire holds approximately 100,000 clones, 90% seen once, with approximately 0.48% in the top ten. The sample originates from a study of OX40 agonist ivuxolimab in advanced cancers. Background on the study: Patients treated during dose escalation were battling hepatocellular carcinoma, melanoma, renal cell or head and neck cancer.

From germline, CDR1 is SGHTA and CDR2 FQGNSA. V lost 1 base and J 4 bases, leaving 10 bases between the germline ends. The CDR3 totals 14 residues. Whole-study results and caveats: The mean number of expanded clones was higher in CD8+ T cells than in CD4+.

The TCR sequence derives from an adult with an advanced solid tumor such as melanoma, head and neck, liver or kidney cancer. The chain has TRBV7-2 and TRBJ1-2; possibly TRBD1 for D (6 bases). The material was CD4+ or CD8+ T cells sorted from blood, obtained in a trial of the OX40 agonist ivuxolimab. CDR3 DNA sequence: TGTGCCAGCAGCTTAGGGAGAGGGGGCTATGGCTACACCTTC. Its protein product is CASSLGRGGYGYTF.